This is a list of T cell receptor beta chains from one sample in a study of Graves' ophthalmopathy and Graves' hyperthyroidism. TCRdb ran MiXCR on the multiplex PCR reads and lists one entry per CDR3 protein. Here the sample spans 400,000 to 450,000 distinct CDR3 sequences, around 21% being singletons. The specimen was peripheral blood. These receptors all stem from a woman under 30 with stable Graves' hyperthyroidism. Each CDR3 is given with its conserved first and last residue. Each record gives: V gene, J gene, clone size, D gene, CDR3 protein, CDR3 DNA. The D gene is left open where the match is weak. Clone size, where shown, is once, few, many, or a class for clones that have expanded.

TRBV2	TRBJ1-5	few	TRBD1	CASSEGTGSQPQHF	TGTGCCAGCAGTGAGGGGACAGGGTCACAGCCCCAGCATTTT
TRBV7-9	TRBJ1-6	many	TRBD1	CASSARQGGSPLHF	TGTGCCAGCAGCGCACGACAGGGGGGATCACCCCTCCACTTT
TRBV6-5	TRBJ2-7	many	-	CASSYSTAGHEQYF	TGTGCCAGCAGTTACTCGACGGCGGGGCACGAGCAGTACTTC
TRBV20-1	TRBJ2-4	-	-	CSARVSTKNIQYF	TGCAGTGCTAGAGTGTCCACAAAAAACATTCAGTACTTC
TRBV6-5	TRBJ2-4	few	-	CASSYTSGAKNIQYF	TGTGCCAGCAGTTACACCAGTGGGGCCAAAAACATTCAGTACTTC
TRBV9	TRBJ2-6	many	TRBD1	CASSVGTGYSGANVLTF	TGTGCCAGCAGCGTTGGGACAGGGTACTCTGGGGCCAACGTCCTGACTTTC
TRBV7-6	TRBJ1-6	many	-	CASSLRGENSPLHF	TGTGCCAGCAGCTTAAGGGGTGAGAATTCACCCCTCCACTTT
TRBV2	TRBJ2-5	many	-	CASSEGTVQETQYF	TGTGCCAGCAGTGAAGGGACGGTTCAAGAGACCCAGTACTTC
TRBV6-4	TRBJ2-7	-	TRBD2	CASSDSTSGSEQYF	TGTGCCAGCAGTGACTCGACTAGCGGGAGCGAGCAGTACTTC
TRBV27	TRBJ1-1	many	-	CASSPRRGAGNTEAFF	TGTGCCAGCAGTCCCCGAAGGGGGGCGGGGAACACTGAAGCTTTCTTT
TRBV6-1	TRBJ2-4	many	TRBD1	CASRGTGKGVKYF	TGTGCCAGCAGAGGGACAGGGAAAGGCGTTAAGTACTTC
TRBV13	TRBJ2-2	few	TRBD2	CASSLTLGLAGVGELFF	TGTGCCAGCAGCCTCACCCTCGGACTAGCGGGAGTTGGGGAGCTGTTTTTT
TRBV7-2	TRBJ2-7	many	-	CASRNLEGEQYF	TGTGCCAGCAGGAATTTGGAGGGGGAGCAGTACTTC
TRBV12-3/TRBV12-4	TRBJ1-5	-	-	CASSLHYSNQPQHF	TGTGCCAGCAGTCTCCATTATAGCAATCAGCCCCAGCATTTT
TRBV6-5	TRBJ2-2	few	-	CASSYSGDTGELFF	TGTGCCAGCAGTTACTCGGGCGACACCGGGGAGCTGTTTTTT
TRBV5-4	TRBJ2-7	many	-	CASSPQLGSSYEQYF	TGTGCCAGCAGCCCGCAGCTGGGCAGTTCCTACGAGCAGTACTTC
TRBV11-3	TRBJ1-1	many	-	CASSSDTDTEAFF	TGTGCCAGCAGCTCAGACACCGACACTGAAGCTTTCTTT
TRBV19	TRBJ1-5	many	-	CASSPWIQPQHF	TGTGCCAGTAGTCCGTGGATACAGCCCCAGCATTTT
TRBV12-3/TRBV12-4	TRBJ2-7	-	-	CAISRRGGSYEQYF	TGTGCCATCAGCAGAAGAGGCGGGTCCTACGAGCAGTACTTC
TRBV5-1	TRBJ1-2	many	TRBD1	CASSLEGGYYGYTF	TGCGCCAGCAGCTTGGAAGGGGGCTACTATGGCTACACCTTC
TRBV12-3/TRBV12-4	TRBJ1-1	many	-	CASSSLYDSFF	TGTGCCAGCTCGAGCTTATACGATTCTTTCTTT
TRBV7-2	TRBJ2-5	many	-	CASSSLRQETQYF	TGTGCCAGCAGCTCCCTCAGACAAGAGACCCAGTACTTC
TRBV2	TRBJ2-7	many	TRBD2	CASSVEVAGVGGDEQYF	TGTGCCAGCAGTGTAGAGGTGGCGGGAGTTGGAGGAGACGAGCAGTACTTC
TRBV30	TRBJ1-2	few	-	CAWRDSGSYGYTF	TGTGCCTGGAGGGACTCAGGGTCCTATGGCTACACCTTC
TRBV12-3/TRBV12-4	TRBJ2-3	few	-	CASSTTRGGHTDTQYF	TGTGCCAGCAGTACGACCCGGGGCGGACACACAGATACGCAGTATTTT
TRBV6-5	TRBJ1-2	-	-	CASSSEGGRTYGYTF	TGTGCCAGCAGTTCCGAGGGGGGCCGAACATATGGCTACACCTTC
TRBV5-1	TRBJ1-1	many	-	CASSFLGLRNTEAFF	TGCGCCAGCAGCTTTCTGGGACTCCGGAACACTGAAGCTTTCTTT
TRBV6-5	TRBJ2-7	few	-	CASSYGARGENQYF	TGTGCCAGCAGTTACGGCGCGAGAGGTGAAAATCAGTACTTC
TRBV28	TRBJ2-6	many	-	CASRTGISGANVLTF	TGTGCCAGTCGGACGGGGATCTCTGGGGCCAACGTCCTGACTTTC
TRBV11-2	TRBJ2-7	-	TRBD2	CASSPRSSGGEIEQYF	TGTGCCAGCAGTCCCCGGAGCAGCGGGGGGGAAATCGAGCAGTACTTC
TRBV14	TRBJ1-1	many	-	CASSQVSTEAFF	TGTGCCAGCAGCCAAGTGAGCACTGAAGCTTTCTTT
TRBV12-3/TRBV12-4	TRBJ1-5	-	-	CASSFRKVYSNQPQHF	TGTGCCAGCAGTTTTCGGAAAGTATATAGCAATCAGCCCCAGCATTTT
TRBV12-3/TRBV12-4	TRBJ1-3	few	-	CASSLGGINTIYF	TGTGCCAGCAGTTTGGGGGGCATAAACACCATATATTTT
TRBV24-1	TRBJ2-5	-	-	CATSTPEKETQYF	TGTGCCACCAGCACCCCCGAAAAAGAGACCCAGTACTTC
TRBV6-2/TRBV6-3	TRBJ1-5	many	-	CASSNGGNQPQHF	TGTGCCAGCAGTAACGGGGGCAATCAGCCCCAGCATTTT
TRBV6-1	TRBJ1-2	many	-	CASSEAEGNGYTF	TGTGCCAGCAGTGAAGCGGAGGGGAATGGCTACACCTTC
TRBV11-3	TRBJ2-2	many	TRBD2	CASNRAFLAGVRPTGELFF	TGTGCCAGCAACCGAGCCTTTTTAGCGGGAGTGAGGCCCACCGGGGAGCTGTTTTTT
TRBV7-9	TRBJ1-2	many	TRBD1	CASSLGQGSYYGYTF	TGTGCCAGCAGCTTAGGACAGGGTTCCTACTATGGCTACACCTTC
TRBV6-5	TRBJ2-5	few	TRBD2	CASSYSIAGTLETQYF	TGTGCCAGCAGTTACTCGATAGCGGGAACCTTGGAGACCCAGTACTTC
TRBV5-1	TRBJ2-5	many	-	CASGRQGQTQETQYF	TGCGCCAGCGGACGTCAAGGACAGACTCAAGAGACCCAGTACTTC
TRBV6-1	TRBJ1-6	many	-	CASSETGGSYNSPLHF	TGTGCCAGCAGTGAGACAGGCGGCTCCTATAATTCACCCCTCCACTTT
TRBV10-3	TRBJ2-7	many	-	CAISESLFYEQYF	TGTGCCATCAGTGAGTCGCTGTTCTACGAGCAGTACTTC
TRBV20-1	TRBJ2-3	many	TRBD2	CSPLAGGTDTQYF	TGCAGTCCTTTAGCGGGTGGCACAGATACGCAGTATTTT
TRBV12-3/TRBV12-4	TRBJ2-7	many	TRBD2	CASSFGPSGYYEQYF	TGTGCCAGCAGTTTTGGGCCTAGCGGATACTACGAGCAGTACTTC
TRBV28	TRBJ2-5	many	-	CASSFLGPTQETQYF	TGTGCCAGCAGTTTTCTGGGGCCGACCCAAGAGACCCAGTACTTC
TRBV25-1	TRBJ2-5	many	-	CASRGNGEETQYF	TGTGCCAGCAGAGGAAATGGGGAGGAGACCCAGTACTTC
TRBV19	TRBJ1-1	many	TRBD1	CASSGQGGTEAFF	TGTGCCAGTAGCGGACAGGGGGGAACTGAAGCTTTCTTT
TRBV30	TRBJ1-1	-	-	CGGVRMMNTEAFF	TGCGGGGGCGTCCGAATGATGAACACTGAAGCTTTCTTT
TRBV6-2/TRBV6-3	TRBJ1-1	many	-	CASSPRDRRNTEAFF	TGTGCCAGCAGTCCCCGGGACCGAAGGAACACTGAAGCTTTCTTT
TRBV19	TRBJ1-4	many	TRBD1	CASRAGGHEKLFF	TGTGCCAGTAGAGCAGGGGGCCATGAAAAACTGTTTTTT
TRBV11-2	TRBJ1-5	many	-	CASSLSAGYSNQPQHF	TGTGCCAGCAGCTTATCCGCAGGCTATAGCAATCAGCCCCAGCATTTT
TRBV12-3/TRBV12-4	TRBJ1-1	-	TRBD1	CASSKSPGQGNTEAFF	TGTGCCAGCAGCAAGAGTCCGGGACAGGGGAACACTGAAGCTTTCTTT
TRBV19	TRBJ2-5	many	TRBD1	CASRRDREETQYF	TGTGCCAGTCGCCGGGACAGGGAAGAGACCCAGTACTTC
TRBV11-2	TRBJ2-2	many	TRBD2	CASKTSGDTGELFF	TGTGCCAGCAAAACTAGCGGGGACACCGGGGAGCTGTTTTTT
TRBV6-5	TRBJ1-1	many	-	CASSYESSPDAEAFF	TGTGCCAGCAGTTACGAGTCCAGCCCCGACGCTGAAGCTTTCTTT
TRBV28	TRBJ2-3	many	TRBD2	CASSLGSGRGRDTQYF	TGTGCCAGCAGTTTGGGTAGCGGGAGGGGACGGGATACGCAGTATTTT
TRBV28	TRBJ2-7	many	-	CASKRGVEQYF	TGTGCCAGCAAGAGGGGGGTCGAGCAGTACTTC
TRBV6-1	TRBJ1-1	many	-	CASSALAYRTILRITEAFF	TGTGCCAGCAGTGCCCTGGCTTACAGGACTATTCTCCGTATCACTGAAGCTTTCTTT